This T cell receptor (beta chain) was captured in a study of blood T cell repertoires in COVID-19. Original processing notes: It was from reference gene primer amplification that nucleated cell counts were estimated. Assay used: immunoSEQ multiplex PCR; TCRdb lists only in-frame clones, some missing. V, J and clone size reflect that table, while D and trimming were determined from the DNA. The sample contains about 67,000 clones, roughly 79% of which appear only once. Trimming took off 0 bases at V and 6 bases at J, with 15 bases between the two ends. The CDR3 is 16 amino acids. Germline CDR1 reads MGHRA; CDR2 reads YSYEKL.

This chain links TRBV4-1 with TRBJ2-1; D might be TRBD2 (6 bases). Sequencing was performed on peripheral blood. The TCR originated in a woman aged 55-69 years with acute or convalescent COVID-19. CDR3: CASSQDTGDWGNEQFF. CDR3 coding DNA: TGCGCCAGCAGCCAAGATACGGGAGATTGGGGCAATGAGCAGTTCTTC.